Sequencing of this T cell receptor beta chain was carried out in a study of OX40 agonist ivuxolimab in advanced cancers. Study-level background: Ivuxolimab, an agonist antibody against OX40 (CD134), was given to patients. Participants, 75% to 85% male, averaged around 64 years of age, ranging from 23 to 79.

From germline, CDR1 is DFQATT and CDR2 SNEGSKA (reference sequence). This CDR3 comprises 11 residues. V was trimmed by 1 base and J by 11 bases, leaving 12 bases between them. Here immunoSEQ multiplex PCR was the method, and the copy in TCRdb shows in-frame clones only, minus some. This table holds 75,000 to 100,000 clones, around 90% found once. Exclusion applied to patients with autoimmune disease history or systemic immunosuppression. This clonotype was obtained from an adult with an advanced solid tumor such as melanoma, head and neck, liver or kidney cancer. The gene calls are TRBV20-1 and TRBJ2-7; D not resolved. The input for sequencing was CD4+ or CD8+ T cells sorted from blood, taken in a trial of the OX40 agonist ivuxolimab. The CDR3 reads CSARVRPREYF. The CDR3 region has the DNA TGCAGTGCTAGAGTCCGCCCCCGCGAGTACTTC.